The 26 T cell receptor beta chains below all came from one sample that was sequenced in a study of cytotoxic CD8 clonotypes in ibrutinib-treated CLL. The repertoire was sequenced with immunoSEQ multiplex PCR; TCRdb's copy has only in-frame clones and lacks some. Here the sample spans about 50,000 clones, about three fifths being singletons. Sequencing used PBMCs, obtained after 24 months of ibrutinib treatment. The receptors derive from a human donor with chronic lymphocytic leukemia.

The rearrangement uses TRBV5-6 and TRBJ2-5; D not resolved. CDR1 and CDR2 (germline): SGHDT, YYEEEE. The CDR3 totals 16 residues. The V gene lost 0 bases and the J gene lost 0 bases, with 12 bases spanning the gap. CDR3 coding DNA: TGTGCCAGCAGCTTGGTAACGCAAGAAAACCAAGAGACCCAGTACTTC. This gives the protein CASSLVTQENQETQYF.

CDR3 DNA sequence: TGTGCCACCAGCAGACCACCGGGACGGCCGACTAGGGTGAACACTGAAGCTTTCTTT. Protein sequence: CATSRPPGRPTRVNTEAFF. The chain links TRBV15 to TRBJ1-1; D might be TRBD1 (5 bases). Germline V CDR1 and CDR2: LNHNV, YYDKDF (reference sequence). V dropped 2 bases and J dropped 0 bases, with 22 bases sitting between them. The CDR3 is 19 amino acids.

As regards this clone: Other DNA sequences in this sample translate to the same CDR3. The CDR3 is CASSLRGEQFF. In nucleotides, the CDR3 is TGTGCCAGCAGCTTGAGGGGTGAGCAGTTCTTC. The V and J genes are TRBV5-4 and TRBJ2-1, with a possible D match to TRBD1 (5 bases). V was trimmed by 1 base and J by 9 bases, leaving 5 bases between them. The CDR3 is 11 amino acids. Germline CDR1 and CDR2: SGHNT and YYREEE (reference sequence). Drawing the rest from reference TRBV5-4 and TRBJ2-1, the complete variable domain is ETGVTQSPTHLIKTRGQQVTLRCSSQSGHNTVSWYQQALGQGPQFIFQYYREEENGRGNFPPRFSGLQFPNYSSELNVNALELDDSALYLCASSLRGEQFFGPGTRLTVL.

This clone was found a few times. Here the CDR3 DNA reads TGTGCCAGCAGCTCCAACCTCGGGGCGTTTTCCTACAATGAGCAGTTCTTC. Translated, it gives CASSSNLGAFSYNEQFF. This chain links TRBV16 with TRBJ2-1; D possibly matches TRBD1 or TRBD2 (5 bases each). With 5 bases removed from V and 1 base from J, the gap between germline ends came to 18 bases. Per the germline V gene, CDR1 is KGHSY and CDR2 is FQNENV. The CDR3 is made up of 17 amino acids.

The chain's CDR3 is CASSGTGSYGYTF. The CDR3 DNA follows: TGTGCCAGCAGTGGGACAGGTTCCTATGGCTACACCTTC. This rearrangement joins TRBV6-1 to TRBJ1-2, with TRBD1 identical over 7 bases. Unmatched junction bases numbered 3, after V lost 4 bases and J lost 4 bases. Looked up from germline, CDR1 is MNHNS and CDR2 is SASEGT. This CDR3 has 13 amino acids.

The chain links TRBV10-2 to TRBJ2-2, with D perhaps TRBD2 (5 bases). Per germline, CDR1 WSHSY and CDR2 SAAADI. Trimming stripped 6 bases from V and 0 bases from J, with 14 bases between. The CDR3 totals 16 residues. The CDR3 DNA reads TGCGCCAGCAGGGGGAGAGGGAGCGCGAACACCGGGGAGCTGTTTTTT. Translated: CASRGRGSANTGELFF.

A word on this clone: Just one base apart from a much larger clone, this may be a read error. Distinct nucleotide sequences in the sample also encode this CDR3. The genes are TRBV6-1 and TRBJ1-1, with D unclear. Trimming removed 7 bases from V and 6 bases from J, with 18 bases in between. This CDR3 is 14 amino acids long. Per germline, CDR1 MNHNS and CDR2 SASEGT. Here the CDR3 DNA reads TGTGCCAGCAACCCAGGACGAGAAAATCCTGAAGCTTTCTTT. As protein: CASNPGRENPEAFF.

The rearrangement uses TRBV29-1 and TRBJ1-2, with 10 bases fitting TRBD1. V lost 3 bases and J lost 6; bases outside the gene matches: 4. The CDR3 runs to 13 residues. Germline V CDR1 and CDR2: SQVTM, ANQGSEA. The CDR3 DNA follows: TGCAGCGTTGAGGACAGGGGGAGGAATGGCTACACCTTC. Encoded protein: CSVEDRGRNGYTF.

This rearrangement joins TRBV10-3 to TRBJ1-3; TRBD1 aligns across 7 bases. CDR3 size: 16 residues. Germline V lookup: CDR1 ENHRY, CDR2 SYGVKD. V dropped 4 bases and J dropped 4; count of bases not matched to a gene: 10. The chain's CDR3 is CAISAGRGGSGNTIYF. In DNA form, the CDR3 reads TGTGCCATCAGTGCCGGCAGGGGGGGATCGGGAAACACCATATATTTT.

V gene TRBV9 combines with J gene TRBJ2-2, with D unclear. CDR1 and CDR2 from the germline V gene are SGDLS and YYNGEE. The CDR3 loop spans 12 amino acids. The ends were cut back, 5 bases at V and 2 bases at J, with 4 bases in the middle. This CDR3 is CASRENTGELFF. CDR3 nucleotide sequence: TGTGCCAGCAGGGAAAACACCGGGGAGCTGTTTTTT.

The CDR3 coding sequence is TGTGCCCACCCAAGCTCCTACAATGAGCAGTTCTTC. Encoded protein: CAHPSSYNEQFF. The genes are TRBV30 and TRBJ2-1; D remains unclear. CDR3 size: 12 residues. CDR1 is GTSNPN and CDR2 is SVGIG in the germline V gene (reference sequence). With 8 bases removed from V and 0 bases from J, the gap between germline ends came to 8 bases.

The chain employs TRBV19 and TRBJ1-2; D ambiguous. V gave up 0 bases and J gave up 7 bases, with 18 bases separating them. Germline V gene lookup returns CDR1 LNHDA and CDR2 SQIVND (reference sequence). The CDR3 is 16 residues long. CDR3 nucleotides: TGTGCCAGTAGTATAGATCAGACGCCGGCAGACGGTGGCTACACCTTC. It yields the protein CASSIDQTPADGGYTF.

The genes are TRBV28 and TRBJ1-2; D call uncertain. Germline CDR1 is MDHEN and CDR2 is SYDVKM. The CDR3 sequence is 14 residues long. V was trimmed by 1 base and J by 7 bases, leaving 13 bases between them. CDR3 protein: CASSLSGPSGGYTF. In DNA form, the CDR3 reads TGTGCCAGCAGTTTATCGGGTCCTTCGGGTGGCTACACCTTC.

The V call is TRBV27, the J call TRBJ2-1, with D maybe TRBD2 (7 bases). CDR1 MNHEY and CDR2 SMNVEV come from the germline V gene (reference sequence). The CDR3 is 15 amino acids. V lost 10 bases, J lost 8 bases, and 24 bases lay in between. Here the CDR3 DNA reads TGTGCCACGCGGGGGTGGACAGTTGGAGTCCATGAGCAGTTCTTC. Amino acid sequence: CATRGWTVGVHEQFF.

The CDR3: CASSPTYTVQGLGTEAFF. The CDR3 bases are TGCGCCAGCAGTCCGACTTACACCGTTCAGGGGTTGGGCACTGAAGCTTTCTTT. The chain combines TRBV23-1 with TRBJ1-1, with D possibly TRBD1 on 6 matching bases. Being an ORF, TRBV23-1 has a function that is uncertain. V lost 4 bases and J 4 bases, leaving 25 bases between the germline ends. The length of the CDR3 is 18 residues.

V usage is TRBV11-2 and J usage is TRBJ2-2; no clear D. The CDR3 spans 17 residues. Between the trimmed V and J ends, which lost 0 bases and 4 bases, there was a span of 15 bases. Germline V CDR1 and CDR2: SGHAT, FQNNGV. The CDR3 is CASSLDRRGSATGELFF. DNA of the CDR3: TGTGCCAGCAGCTTAGATCGCCGCGGCTCAGCCACCGGGGAGCTGTTTTTT.

The chain links TRBV14 to TRBJ2-7, with 9 bases lining up with TRBD1. Trimming took 5 bases from V and 2 from J; bases not matched to a gene: 7. The CDR3 has 15 amino acids. CDR1 and CDR2 (germline): SGHDN, FVKESK. The CDR3 nucleotides read TGTGCCAGCAGCTGGGGACAGGGTGGAGCCTACGAGCAGTACTTC. Amino acids: CASSWGQGGAYEQYF.

There are many counts of this clone. Distinct nucleotide sequences in the sample also encode this CDR3. This chain joins TRBV5-1 and TRBJ1-2; no clear D gene. Germline CDR1 and CDR2: SGHRS and YFSETQ. Trimming cost V 1 base and J 8 bases, with 12 bases left between them. There are 13 residues in the CDR3. The CDR3 sequence is CASSLTETGGYTF. In DNA, the CDR3 is TGCGCCAGCAGCTTGACCGAAACGGGGGGCTACACCTTC.

V is TRBV6-1 and J is TRBJ1-1, with D perhaps matching TRBD1 (5 bases). This CDR3 has 15 residues. CDR1 and CDR2 from the germline V gene are MNHNS and SASEGT. The germline V and J ends were trimmed by 7 bases and 5 bases, with 20 bases remaining between them. This chain's CDR3 is CASKNAAAGVTEAFF. In nucleotides, the CDR3 is TGTGCCAGCAAAAATGCCGCGGCGGGGGTTACTGAAGCTTTCTTT.

This clone has only a few counts. This chain joins TRBV29-1 and TRBJ2-3; TRBD1 or TRBD2 may be the D gene (5 bases each). This CDR3 is built from 14 residues. The germline V gene has CDR1 SQVTM and CDR2 ANQGSEA. Trimming removed 4 bases at V and 1 base at J, with 12 bases between. CDR3 DNA: TGCAGCGTTGGGTTTCAGGGACGCACAGATACGCAGTATTTT. Protein sequence: CSVGFQGRTDTQYF.

The chain recombines TRBV9 with TRBJ1-2; D is unresolved. This CDR3 region has 13 residues. V shed 3 bases and J shed 4 bases, with 10 bases lying between them. Per germline, CDR1 SGDLS and CDR2 YYNGEE. The CDR3 loop reads CASSANLGYGYTF. CDR3 DNA sequence: TGTGCCAGCAGCGCGAACCTCGGCTATGGCTACACCTTC.

The chain couples TRBV4-2 to TRBJ2-7, with TRBD2 identical over 11 bases. CDR1 and CDR2 (germline): LGHNA, YNFKEQ. The CDR3 has 15 residues. V shed 0 bases and J 4 bases; nucleotides not matched to a gene: 2. In DNA, the CDR3 is TGTGCCAGCAGCCAAGAACTAGCGGGGGATTACGAGCAGTACTTC. Translation: CASSQELAGDYEQYF.

A word on this clone: One end of the junction is discordant with germline, which a read error may explain. The rearrangement uses TRBV2 and TRBJ2-5; possible D gene TRBD2, 6 bases. The germline CDR1 and CDR2 sequences are SNHLY and FYNNEI. This CDR3 has 12 residues. The CDR3 DNA reads TGTGCCAGCAGTCCCTCCTCGGGGGAGCTGCACTTC. Protein product: CASSPSSGELHF.

The chain has TRBV19 and TRBJ2-3; 7 bases agree with TRBD2. V lost 10 bases, J lost 6 bases, and 19 bases stayed unmatched. Germline values: CDR1 LNHDA, CDR2 SQIVND (reference sequence). This CDR3 spans 16 amino acids. The CDR3 sequence is CATSKGRDPLWDTQYF. Written as DNA, the CDR3 is TGTGCCACCTCGAAGGGGAGGGACCCCCTTTGGGATACGCAGTATTTT.

V usage is TRBV5-4 and J usage is TRBJ2-2; D possibly uses TRBD1 or TRBD2 (6 bases each). Germline CDR1 SGHNT, CDR2 YYREEE (reference sequence). This CDR3 has 18 amino acids. V lost 5 bases and J 4 bases, leaving 24 bases between the germline ends. The CDR3 DNA is TGTGCCAGCAGTTCTGCTTTGGGGGGCCGGTTGGGCACCGGGGAGCTGTTTTTT. Translated: CASSSALGGRLGTGELFF.

The gene calls are TRBV29-1 and TRBJ2-2, with no clear D. The CDR3 is 14 amino acids. V lost 6 bases and J 3 bases, leaving 14 bases between the germline ends. Germline CDR1 and CDR2: SQVTM and ANQGSEA. The CDR3 coding sequence is TGCAGCGTGGCAGATACCGGGTACACCGGGGAGCTGTTTTTT. Its protein product is CSVADTGYTGELFF.